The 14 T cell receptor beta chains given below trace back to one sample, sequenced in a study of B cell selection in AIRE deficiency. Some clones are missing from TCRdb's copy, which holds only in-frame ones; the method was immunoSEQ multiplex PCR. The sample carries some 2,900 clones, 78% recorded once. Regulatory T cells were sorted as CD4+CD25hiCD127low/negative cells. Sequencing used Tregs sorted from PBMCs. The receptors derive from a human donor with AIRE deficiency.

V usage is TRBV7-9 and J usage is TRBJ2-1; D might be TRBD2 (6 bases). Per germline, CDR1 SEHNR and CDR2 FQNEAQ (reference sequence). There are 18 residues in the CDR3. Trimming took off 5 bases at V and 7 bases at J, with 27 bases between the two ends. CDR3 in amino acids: CASSNHLGLAGGTNEQFF. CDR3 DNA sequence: TGTGCCAGCAGCAACCATCTGGGGCTAGCTGGAGGGACGAATGAGCAGTTCTTC.

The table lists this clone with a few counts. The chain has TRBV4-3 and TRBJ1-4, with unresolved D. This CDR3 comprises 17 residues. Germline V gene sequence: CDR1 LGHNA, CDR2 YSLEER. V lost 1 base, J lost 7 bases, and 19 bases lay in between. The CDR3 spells CASSQAIQSNLGEKLFF. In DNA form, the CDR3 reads TGCGCCAGCAGCCAAGCAATACAGTCAAATTTAGGTGAAAAACTGTTTTTT.

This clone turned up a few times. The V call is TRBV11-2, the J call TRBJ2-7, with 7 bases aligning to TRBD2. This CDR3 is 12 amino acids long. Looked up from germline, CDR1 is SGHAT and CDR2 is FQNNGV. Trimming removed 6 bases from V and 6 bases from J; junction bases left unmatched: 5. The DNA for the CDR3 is TGTGCCAGCAGTCGTTGGGGGGGCGAGCAGTACTTC. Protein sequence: CASSRWGGEQYF.

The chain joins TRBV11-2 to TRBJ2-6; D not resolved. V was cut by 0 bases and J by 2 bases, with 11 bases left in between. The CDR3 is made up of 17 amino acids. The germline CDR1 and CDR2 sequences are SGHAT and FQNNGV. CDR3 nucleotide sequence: TGTGCCAGCAGCTTAGATCAAGGGTCGACTGGGGCCAACGTCCTGACTTTC. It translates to CASSLDQGSTGANVLTF.

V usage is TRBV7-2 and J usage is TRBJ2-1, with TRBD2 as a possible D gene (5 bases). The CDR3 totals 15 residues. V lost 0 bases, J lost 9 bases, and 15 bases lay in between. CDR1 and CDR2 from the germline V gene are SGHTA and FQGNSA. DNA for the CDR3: TGTGCCAGCAGCTTAGCGGGAGTTTTGAACAGTGAGCAGTTCTTC. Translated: CASSLAGVLNSEQFF.

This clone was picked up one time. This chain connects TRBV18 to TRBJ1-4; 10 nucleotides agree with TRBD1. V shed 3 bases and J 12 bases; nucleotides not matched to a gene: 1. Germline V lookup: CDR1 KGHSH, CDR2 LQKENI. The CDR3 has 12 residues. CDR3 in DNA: TGTGCCAGCTCACCCGACAGGGGGCAACTGTTTTTT. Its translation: CASSPDRGQLFF.

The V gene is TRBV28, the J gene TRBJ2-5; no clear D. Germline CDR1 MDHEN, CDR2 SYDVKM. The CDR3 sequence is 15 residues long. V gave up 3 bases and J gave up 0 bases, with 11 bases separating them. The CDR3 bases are TGTGCCAGCAGTTTGGGAAGGGCGTACCAAGAGACCCAGTACTTC. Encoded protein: CASSLGRAYQETQYF.

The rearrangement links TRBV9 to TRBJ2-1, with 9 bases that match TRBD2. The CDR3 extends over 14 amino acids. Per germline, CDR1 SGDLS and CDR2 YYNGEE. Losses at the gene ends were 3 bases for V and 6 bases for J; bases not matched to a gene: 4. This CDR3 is CASSARGGANEQFF. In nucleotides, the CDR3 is TGTGCCAGCAGCGCCCGCGGGGGGGCCAATGAGCAGTTCTTC.

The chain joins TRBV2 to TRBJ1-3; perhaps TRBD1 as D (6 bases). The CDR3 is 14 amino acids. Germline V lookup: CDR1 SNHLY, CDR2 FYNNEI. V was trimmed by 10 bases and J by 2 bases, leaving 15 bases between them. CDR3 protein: CATTPGEAGNTIYF. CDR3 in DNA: TGTGCCACCACACCAGGGGAAGCTGGAAACACCATATATTTT.

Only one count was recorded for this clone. CDR3 loop: CASSLAGGLGTEAFF. The DNA of the CDR3 is TGCGCCAGCAGCTTGGCCGGGGGGCTGGGCACTGAAGCTTTCTTT. The chain recombines TRBV5-1 with TRBJ1-1; weak D call: TRBD1 (6 bases). CDR3 length: 15 residues. CDR1 is SGHRS and CDR2 is YFSETQ in the germline V gene. The germline V and J ends were trimmed by 0 bases and 4 bases, with 13 bases remaining between them.

CDR3 bases: TGTGCCAGCACCCCGCAGGGGGCCTATACTGAAGCTTTCTTT. It specifies CASTPQGAYTEAFF. The chain joins TRBV28 to TRBJ1-1; 8 bases match TRBD1. The CDR3 has 14 amino acids. Germline V CDR1 and CDR2: MDHEN, SYDVKM. With V trimmed by 7 bases and J by 5 bases, 9 bases remained unmatched.

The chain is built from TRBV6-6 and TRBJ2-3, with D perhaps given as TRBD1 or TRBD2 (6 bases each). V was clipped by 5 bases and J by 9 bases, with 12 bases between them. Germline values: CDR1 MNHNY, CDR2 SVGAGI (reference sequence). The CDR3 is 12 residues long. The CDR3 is CASSHTGRTQYF. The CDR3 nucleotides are TGTGCCAGCAGTCATACAGGGAGGACGCAGTATTTT.

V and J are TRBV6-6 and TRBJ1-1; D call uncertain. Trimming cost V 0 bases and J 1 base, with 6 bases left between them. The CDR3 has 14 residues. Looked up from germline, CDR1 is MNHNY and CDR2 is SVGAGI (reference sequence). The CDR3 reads CASSYSSTNTEAFF. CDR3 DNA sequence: TGTGCCAGCAGTTACTCGAGTACGAACACTGAAGCTTTCTTT.

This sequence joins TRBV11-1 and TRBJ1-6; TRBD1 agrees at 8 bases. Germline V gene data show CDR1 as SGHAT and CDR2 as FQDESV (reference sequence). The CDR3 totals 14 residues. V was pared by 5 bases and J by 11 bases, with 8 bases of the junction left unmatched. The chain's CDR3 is CASSGQGDMAPLHF. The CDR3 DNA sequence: TGTGCCAGCAGCGGACAGGGAGACATGGCACCCCTCCACTTT.